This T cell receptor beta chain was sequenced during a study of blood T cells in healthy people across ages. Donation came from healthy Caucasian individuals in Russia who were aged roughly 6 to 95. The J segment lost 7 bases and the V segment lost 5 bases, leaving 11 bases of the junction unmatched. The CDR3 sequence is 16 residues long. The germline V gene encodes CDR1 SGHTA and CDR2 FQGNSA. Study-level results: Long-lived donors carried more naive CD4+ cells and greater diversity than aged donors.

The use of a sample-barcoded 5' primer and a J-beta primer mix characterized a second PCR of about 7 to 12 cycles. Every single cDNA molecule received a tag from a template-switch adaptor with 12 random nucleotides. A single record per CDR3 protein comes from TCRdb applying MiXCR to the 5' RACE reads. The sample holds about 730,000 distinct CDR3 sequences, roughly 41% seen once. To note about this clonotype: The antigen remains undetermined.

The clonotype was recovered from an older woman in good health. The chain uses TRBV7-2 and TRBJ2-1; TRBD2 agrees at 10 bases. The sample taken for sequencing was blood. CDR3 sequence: CASSRGQGSGRNEQFF. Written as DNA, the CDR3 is TGTGCCAGCAGCCGCGGGCAGGGTAGCGGGAGGAATGAGCAGTTCTTC. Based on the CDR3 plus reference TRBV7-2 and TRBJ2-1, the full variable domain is GAGVSQSPSNKVTEKGKDVELRCDPISGHTALYWYRQSLGQGLEFLIYFQGNSAPDKSGLPSDRFSAERTGGSVSTLTIQRTQQEDSAVYLCASSRGQGSGRNEQFFGPGTRLTVL.